Below, one T cell receptor beta chain is given with its context. Its antigen has not been determined. Coverage ceases 3 residues before the CDR3 finishes, and the germline J gene fills in the end. What the time point label conveys for this sample: blood sample drawn before combined kidney and bone marrow transplant. Unstimulated Tregs (CD4+CD25+CD127-), CD4+ non-Tregs (CD4+CD25-), CD4 and CD8 cells were FACS-sorted from thawed PBMCs. The patients were several recipients of combined kidney and bone marrow transplants from the ITN036ST trial, and samples were available only from these trial subjects. Healthy control blood was processed by Ficoll density gradient to PBMCs and cryopreserved; patient PBMCs were collected before and after transplant. The data were taken from a study of Tregs in tolerant kidney transplant recipients (dated by TCRdb to the late 2010s). With regard to the full study: The transplants used related donors along with nonmyeloablative bone marrow transplantation, and in the human trials mixed chimerism was transient. The study applied TCRbeta sequencing to find donor-specific regulatory T cells before combined kidney and bone marrow transplantation and then followed those same cells after transplant.

The CDR3 measures 17 amino acids from cysteine to phenylalanine. Only the CDR3 bases that were read are kept: 42 of them, in frame from base 1. For CDR1 and CDR2, the germline V gene lists KGHSH and LQKENI. V is cut back by 2 bases and J by 2 bases, with 6 bases in the junction unmatched. Points the paper makes about the study in general: PCR primers changed over time for some patients, so nucleotide-level comparison across those patients' samples was not possible. Donor-specific Treg expansion exceeded global Treg expansion in tolerant patients, suggesting antigen-driven rather than nonspecific expansion. Although technical replication error seemed to be minimal, the question of biological reproducibility was not addressed directly. Expanding Tregs with activated donor B cells appeared to identify the most biologically relevant and donor-specific TCRbeta repertoire. The study was limited by small patient numbers, and the findings need validation in larger populations and under other immunosuppression protocols.

For TCRbeta CDR3 sequencing, genomic DNA from the sorted cells was extracted using the QIAGEN DNeasy Blood and Tissue Kit. High-throughput TCRbeta CDR3 sequencing, which included PCR amplification with bias correction and internal controls, was done commercially through immunoSEQ. Under the source paper's analysis protocol: Unique productive TCRbeta sequences were defined by CDR3 nucleotide sequence where primers matched, and otherwise by CDR3 amino acid sequence together with Vbeta and Jbeta genes. As a correction for sorting error, sequences shared between sorted populations at a frequency ratio of 2:1 or less were discarded, and the remaining shared sequences were assigned to the higher population. Sequences were defined as donor-reactive when expanded at least 5-fold in CFSE-low cells versus unstimulated cells and present at a frequency of at least 0.01% in CFSE-low cells. Jensen-Shannon divergence, calculated on the top 100 TCRbeta sequences ranked by frequency, was used to quantify repertoire divergence. For samples with multiple sequencing runs, sorting error was corrected in each run separately before the runs were combined. The immuneACCESS repertoire file appears here via TCRdb, limited to in-frame rearrangements. These files lack a portion of the clones; in checked studies, under half of the deficit traces to unresolved V genes, and the cause of the others is not known. V, J and clone size are those of that table, while D and trimming were read from the DNA. The sample table on file contains about 48,000 clones. In total, the top ten clones hold about 0.76% of the sample.

The receptor chain draws on TRBV18 and TRBJ2-6, and 7 junction bases match TRBD2. The sample consisted of CD4+ T cells from blood, taken before the transplant. This TCR was sampled from a human donor who received a combined kidney and bone marrow transplant. CDR3 reads: CASSPGVRGAGANVLTF. CDR3 bases read: TGTGCCAGCTCACCAGGGGTCCGGGGGGCTGGGGCCAACGTC.